This is a list of T cell receptor beta chains from one sample in a study of T cells in tuberculosis. Clones were read by immunoSEQ multiplex PCR, and TCRdb kept only the in-frame ones, dropping some. The data hold about 20,000 clones, with 85% to 90% observed a single time. Material: PBMCs. These receptors came from a donor between 10 and 29 years old with latent tuberculosis or without tuberculosis infection. Both conserved end residues are part of each CDR3. Fields, in order: V gene, D gene, clone size, J gene, CDR3 protein, CDR3 DNA. D genes are given only for firm matches. Not all rows give a size; the values are once, few, many and, for expanded clones, a class.

>TRBV19|.|few|TRBJ2-3
CASSIWSGAGADTQYF
TGTGCCAGTAGTATTTGGAGTGGGGCAGGGGCAGATACGCAGTATTTT
>TRBV29-1|TRBD1|.|TRBJ1-1
CSVVSGTGGTEAFF
TGCAGCGTCGTCTCCGGGACAGGGGGGACTGAAGCTTTCTTT
>TRBV5-8|.|.|TRBJ2-4
CASSLGLAKNIQYF
TGTGCCAGCAGCTTGGGGCTAGCCAAAAACATTCAGTACTTC
>TRBV5-1|TRBD1|once|TRBJ1-1
CASSPTTGAAEAFF
TGCGCCAGCAGCCCAACCACAGGGGCGGCTGAAGCTTTCTTT
>TRBV27|TRBD1|.|TRBJ1-6
CASSLGQELSPLHF
TGTGCCAGCAGTTTAGGACAGGAGCTTTCACCCCTCCACTTT
>TRBV6-1|TRBD1|.|TRBJ1-1
CASSEGQTNTEAFF
TGTGCCAGCAGTGAGGGACAGACTAACACTGAAGCTTTCTTT
>TRBV5-6|.|.|TRBJ1-5
CASSPGAGEGNQPQHF
TGTGCCAGCAGCCCTGGGGCGGGGGAGGGTAATCAGCCCCAGCATTTT
>TRBV10-3|TRBD1|once|TRBJ2-5
CAISWDRHQETQYF
TGTGCCATCAGTTGGGACAGGCACCAAGAGACCCAGTACTTC
>TRBV28|TRBD1|.|TRBJ1-2
CASSLETGGRSYTF
TGTGCCAGCAGTTTAGAGACAGGGGGAAGGAGCTACACCTTC
>TRBV11-2|.|.|TRBJ2-3
CASSHSQGGTDTQYF
TGTGCCAGCAGTCACAGCCAGGGCGGCACAGATACGCAGTATTTT
>TRBV7-2|TRBD1|.|TRBJ2-3
CASSSDRGTDTQYF
TGTGCCAGCAGCTCGGACAGGGGCACAGATACGCAGTATTTT
>TRBV5-1|.|.|TRBJ1-1
CASSLVGLRGGDTEAFF
TGCGCCAGCAGCCTGGTGGGGTTGCGGGGCGGGGACACTGAAGCTTTCTTT
>TRBV2|TRBD1|.|TRBJ1-1
CASGRTGMNTEAFF
TGTGCCAGCGGCAGGACAGGGATGAACACTGAAGCTTTCTTT
>TRBV2|TRBD2|.|TRBJ2-3
CATGTSSSTDTQYF
TGTGCCACAGGGACTAGCAGTAGCACAGATACGCAGTATTTT
>TRBV11-2|TRBD2|.|TRBJ2-7
CASSFVAGGIQQYF
TGTGCCAGCAGCTTTGTAGCGGGGGGGATCCAGCAGTACTTC
>TRBV25-1|TRBD2|.|TRBJ2-7
CASSDPMGGNNEQYF
TGTGCCAGCAGTGACCCCATGGGGGGGAACAACGAGCAGTACTTC
>TRBV19|TRBD1|.|TRBJ1-6
CASSNSDRGENSPLHF
TGTGCCAGTAGTAACTCGGACAGGGGCGAGAATTCACCCCTCCACTTT
>TRBV27|TRBD2|.|TRBJ2-1
CASTDGGGAYNEQFF
TGTGCCAGCACCGACGGGGGGGGCGCCTACAATGAGCAGTTCTTC
>TRBV11-2|TRBD2|.|TRBJ2-5
CASSSTERGDQETQYF
TGTGCCAGCAGCTCCACCGAGCGGGGCGACCAAGAGACCCAGTACTTC
>TRBV5-1|TRBD2|.|TRBJ2-5
CASSLGLAGGLQETQYF
TGCGCCAGCAGCTTGGGACTAGCGGGGGGGCTCCAAGAGACCCAGTACTTC
>TRBV9|.|.|TRBJ2-1
CASSVGGAYNEQFF
TGTGCCAGCAGCGTTGGCGGGGCCTACAATGAGCAGTTCTTC
>TRBV5-1|.|.|TRBJ1-1
CASSLYAGGMNTEAFF
TGCGCCAGCAGCTTGTATGCGGGGGGGATGAACACTGAAGCTTTCTTT
>TRBV19|TRBD1|.|TRBJ2-2
CASSTTTGVGYGELFF
TGTGCCAGTAGCACAACGACAGGGGTTGGTTACGGGGAGCTGTTTTTT
>TRBV25-1|.|.|TRBJ2-1
CASSAGQPRIEQFF
TGTGCCAGCAGCGCGGGACAGCCTAGGATTGAGCAGTTCTTC
>TRBV27|.|.|TRBJ1-2
CASSLFFRRGSGGYTF
TGTGCCAGCAGTTTATTTTTTCGACGGGGGAGCGGCGGCTACACCTTC
>TRBV11-2|TRBD1|.|TRBJ1-1
CASSSYRGRGTEAFF
TGTGCCAGCAGCTCCTACAGGGGGCGCGGGACTGAAGCTTTCTTT